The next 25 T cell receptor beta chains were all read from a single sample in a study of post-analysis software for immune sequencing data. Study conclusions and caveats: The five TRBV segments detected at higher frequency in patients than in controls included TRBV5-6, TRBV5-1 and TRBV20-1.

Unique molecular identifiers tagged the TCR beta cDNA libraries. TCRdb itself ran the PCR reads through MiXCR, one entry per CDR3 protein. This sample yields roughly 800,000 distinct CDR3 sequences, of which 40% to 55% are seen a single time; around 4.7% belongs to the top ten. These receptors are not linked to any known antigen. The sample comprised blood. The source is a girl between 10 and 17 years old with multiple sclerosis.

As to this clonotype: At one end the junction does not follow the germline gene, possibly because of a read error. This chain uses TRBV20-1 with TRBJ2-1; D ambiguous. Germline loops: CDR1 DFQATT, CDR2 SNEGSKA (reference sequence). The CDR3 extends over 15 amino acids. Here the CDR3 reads CSARGLRASNNEQFF. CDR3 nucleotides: TGCAGTGCTAGAGGTCTCCGGGCCTCCAACAATGAGCAGTTCTTC.

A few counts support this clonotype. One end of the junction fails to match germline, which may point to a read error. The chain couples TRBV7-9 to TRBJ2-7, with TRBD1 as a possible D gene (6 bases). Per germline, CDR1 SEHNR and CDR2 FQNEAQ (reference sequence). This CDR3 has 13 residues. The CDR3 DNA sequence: TGTGCCAGCGGCTTAGGGGGTTTGAACGAGCAGTACTTC. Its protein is CASGLGGLNEQYF.

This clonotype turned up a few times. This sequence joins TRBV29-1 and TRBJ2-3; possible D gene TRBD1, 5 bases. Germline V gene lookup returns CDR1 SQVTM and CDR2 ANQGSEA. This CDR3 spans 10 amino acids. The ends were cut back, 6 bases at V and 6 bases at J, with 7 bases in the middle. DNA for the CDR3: TGCAGCGTGACAGCTGATACGCAGTATTTT. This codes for CSVTADTQYF.

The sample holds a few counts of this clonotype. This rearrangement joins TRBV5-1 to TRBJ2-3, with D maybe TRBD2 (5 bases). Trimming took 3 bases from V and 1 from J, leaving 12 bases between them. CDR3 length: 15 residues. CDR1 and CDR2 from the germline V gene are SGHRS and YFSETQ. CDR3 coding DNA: TGCGCCAGCAGCTCCGGGATCGGTGGCACAGATACGCAGTATTTT. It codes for CASSSGIGGTDTQYF.

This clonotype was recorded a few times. The CDR3 loop reads CSASSRTKTQYF. In DNA form, the CDR3 reads TGCAGTGCTAGTAGTAGGACAAAGACCCAGTACTTC. V usage is TRBV20-1 and J usage is TRBJ2-7, with D possibly matching TRBD1 (5 bases). The J call may be in error: the DNA end matches TRBJ2-5 better. Germline V CDR1 and CDR2: DFQATT, SNEGSKA (reference sequence). There are 12 residues in the CDR3.

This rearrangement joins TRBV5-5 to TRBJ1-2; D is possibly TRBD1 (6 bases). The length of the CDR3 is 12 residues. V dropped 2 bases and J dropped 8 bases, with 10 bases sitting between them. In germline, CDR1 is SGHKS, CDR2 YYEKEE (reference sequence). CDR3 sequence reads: CASSLGDIGYTF. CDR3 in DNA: TGTGCCAGCAGCTTAGGGGACATCGGCTACACCTTC.

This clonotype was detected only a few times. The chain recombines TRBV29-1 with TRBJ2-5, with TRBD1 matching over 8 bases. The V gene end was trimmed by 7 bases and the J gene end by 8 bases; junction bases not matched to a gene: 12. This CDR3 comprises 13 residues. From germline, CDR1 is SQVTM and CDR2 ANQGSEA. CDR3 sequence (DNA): TGCAGCGCCCACCCCGGGACAGGTGACACCCAGTACTTC. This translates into CSAHPGTGDTQYF. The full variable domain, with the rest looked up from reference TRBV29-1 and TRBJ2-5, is SAVISQKPSRDICQRGTSLTIQCQVDSQVTMMFWYRQQPGQSLTLIATANQGSEATYESGFVIDKFPISRPNLTFSTLTVSNMSPEDSSIYLCSAHPGTGDTQYFGPGTRLLVL.

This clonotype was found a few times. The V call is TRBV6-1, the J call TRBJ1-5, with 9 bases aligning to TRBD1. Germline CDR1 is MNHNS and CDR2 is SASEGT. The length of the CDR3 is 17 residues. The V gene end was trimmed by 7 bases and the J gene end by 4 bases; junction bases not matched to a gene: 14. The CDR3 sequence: CASNPTGTGSVNQPQHF. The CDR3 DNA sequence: TGTGCCAGCAACCCAACCGGGACAGGGTCGGTAAATCAGCCCCAGCATTTT.

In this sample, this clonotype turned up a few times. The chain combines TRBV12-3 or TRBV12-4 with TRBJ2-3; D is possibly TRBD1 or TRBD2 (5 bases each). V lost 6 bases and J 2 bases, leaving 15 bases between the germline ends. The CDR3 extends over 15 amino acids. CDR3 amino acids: CASSGVWGTTDTQYF. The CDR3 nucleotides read TGTGCCAGCAGCGGCGTGTGGGGGACCACAGATACGCAGTATTTT.

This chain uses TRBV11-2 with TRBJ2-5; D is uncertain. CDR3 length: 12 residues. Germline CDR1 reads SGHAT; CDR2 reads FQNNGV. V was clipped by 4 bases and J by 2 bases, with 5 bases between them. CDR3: CASSYHQETQYF. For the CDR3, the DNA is TGTGCCAGCAGCTACCATCAAGAGACCCAGTACTTC.

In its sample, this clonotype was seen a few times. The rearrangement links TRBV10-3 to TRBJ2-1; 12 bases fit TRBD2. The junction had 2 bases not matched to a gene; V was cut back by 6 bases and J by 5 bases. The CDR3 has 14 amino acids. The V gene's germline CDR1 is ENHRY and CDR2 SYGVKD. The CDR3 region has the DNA TGTGCCATCAGCTGGACTAGCGGGGACAATGAGCAGTTCTTC. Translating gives CAISWTSGDNEQFF.

CDR3 loop: CASSHSAKNYGYTF. The CDR3, as DNA: TGTGCCAGCAGCCACTCAGCAAAAAACTATGGCTACACCTTC. The V and J genes are TRBV12-3 or TRBV12-4 and TRBJ1-2, with D hard to call. The V end lost 6 bases, the J end lost 2 bases, and 13 bases lay between the germline ends. The CDR3 covers 14 residues.

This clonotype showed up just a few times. The CDR3 DNA reads as TGTGCCAGCAGCCCAAAGCCCCGACTCGCTTCTCGTGCAGATACGCAGTATTTT. Translation: CASSPKPRLASRADTQYF. The V gene is TRBV7-2, the J gene TRBJ2-3; D is uncertain. The CDR3 loop spans 18 amino acids. Germline values: CDR1 SGHTA, CDR2 FQGNSA. Trimming took 5 bases from V and 4 from J, leaving 25 bases between them.

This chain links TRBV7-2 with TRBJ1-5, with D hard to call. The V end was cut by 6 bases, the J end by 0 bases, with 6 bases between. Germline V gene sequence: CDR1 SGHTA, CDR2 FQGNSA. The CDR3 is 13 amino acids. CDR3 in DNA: TGTGCCAGCAGACTTAATAGCAATCAGCCCCAGCATTTT. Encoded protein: CASRLNSNQPQHF.

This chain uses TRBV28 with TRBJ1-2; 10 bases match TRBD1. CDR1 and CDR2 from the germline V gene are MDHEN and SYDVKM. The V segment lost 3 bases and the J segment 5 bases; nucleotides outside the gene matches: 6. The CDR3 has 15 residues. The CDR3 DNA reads TGTGCCAGCAGTTTGGGACAGGGGTTTTGGTATGGCTACACCTTC. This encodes CASSLGQGFWYGYTF.

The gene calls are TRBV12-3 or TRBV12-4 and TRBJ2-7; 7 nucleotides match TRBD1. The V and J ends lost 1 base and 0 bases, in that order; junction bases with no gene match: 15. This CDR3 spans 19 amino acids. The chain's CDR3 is CASSLGGTWTGTSSYEQYF. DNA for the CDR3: TGTGCCAGCAGTTTAGGGGGGACGTGGACAGGAACTAGCTCCTACGAGCAGTACTTC.

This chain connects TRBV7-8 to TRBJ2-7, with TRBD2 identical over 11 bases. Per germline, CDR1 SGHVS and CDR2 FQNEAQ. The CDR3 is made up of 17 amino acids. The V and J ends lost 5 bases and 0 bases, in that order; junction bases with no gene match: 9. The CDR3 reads CASSRTTSGSVSYEQYF. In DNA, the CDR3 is TGTGCCAGCAGCCGAACCACTAGCGGGAGCGTCTCCTACGAGCAGTACTTC. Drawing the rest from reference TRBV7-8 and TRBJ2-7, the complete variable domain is GAGVSQSPRYKVAKRGQDVALRCDPISGHVSLFWYQQALGQGPEFLTYFQNEAQLDKSGLPSDRFFAERPEGSVSTLKIQRTQQEDSAVYLCASSRTTSGSVSYEQYFGPGTRLTVT.

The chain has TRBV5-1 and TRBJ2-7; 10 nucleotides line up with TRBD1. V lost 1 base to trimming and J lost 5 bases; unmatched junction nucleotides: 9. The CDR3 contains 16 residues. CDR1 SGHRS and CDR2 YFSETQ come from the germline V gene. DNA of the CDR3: TGCGCCAGCAGCTTGCAGGGGCAGACAGGGGGCGACGAGCAGTACTTC. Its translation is CASSLQGQTGGDEQYF.

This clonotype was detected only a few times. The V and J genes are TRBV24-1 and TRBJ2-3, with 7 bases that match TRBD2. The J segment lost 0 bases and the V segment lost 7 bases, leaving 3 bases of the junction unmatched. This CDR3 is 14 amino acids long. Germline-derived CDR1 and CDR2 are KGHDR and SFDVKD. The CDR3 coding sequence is TGTGCCACCAGAGCTAGCGGAAGCACAGATACGCAGTATTTT. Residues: CATRASGSTDTQYF.

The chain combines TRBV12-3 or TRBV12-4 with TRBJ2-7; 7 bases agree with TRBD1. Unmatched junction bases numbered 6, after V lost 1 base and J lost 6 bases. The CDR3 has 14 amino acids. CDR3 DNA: TGTGCCAGCAGTTTAGACAGGGGCCGTACCGAGCAGTACTTC. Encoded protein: CASSLDRGRTEQYF.

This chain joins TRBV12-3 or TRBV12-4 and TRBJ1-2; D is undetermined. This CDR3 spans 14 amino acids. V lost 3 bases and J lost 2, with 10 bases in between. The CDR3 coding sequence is TGTGCCAGCAGTTTTAGTGGCAGCAACTATGGCTACACCTTC. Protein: CASSFSGSNYGYTF.

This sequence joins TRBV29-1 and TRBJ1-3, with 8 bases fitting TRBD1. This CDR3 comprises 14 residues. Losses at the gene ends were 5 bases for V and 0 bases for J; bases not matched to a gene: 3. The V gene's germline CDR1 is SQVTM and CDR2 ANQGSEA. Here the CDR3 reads CSVLQGGSGNTIYF. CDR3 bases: TGCAGCGTTCTACAGGGGGGCTCTGGAAACACCATATATTTT.

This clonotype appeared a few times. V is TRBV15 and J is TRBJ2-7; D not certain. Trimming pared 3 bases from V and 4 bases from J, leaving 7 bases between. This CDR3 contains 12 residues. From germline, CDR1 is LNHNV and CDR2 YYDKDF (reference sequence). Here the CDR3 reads CATSREYYEQYF. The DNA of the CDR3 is TGTGCCACCAGCAGGGAATATTACGAGCAGTACTTC. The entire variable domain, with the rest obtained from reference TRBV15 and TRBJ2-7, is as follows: DAMVIQNPRYQVTQFGKPVTLSCSQTLNHNVMYWYQQKSSQAPKLLFHYYDKDFNNEADTPDNFQSRRPNTSFCFLDIRSPGLGDTAMYLCATSREYYEQYFGPGTRLTVT.

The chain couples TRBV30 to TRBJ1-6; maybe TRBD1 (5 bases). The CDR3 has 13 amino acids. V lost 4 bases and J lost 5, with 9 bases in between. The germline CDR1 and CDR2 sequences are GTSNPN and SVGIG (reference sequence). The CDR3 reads CAWNVGDNSPLHF. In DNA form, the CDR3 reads TGTGCCTGGAACGTAGGGGATAATTCACCCCTCCACTTT.

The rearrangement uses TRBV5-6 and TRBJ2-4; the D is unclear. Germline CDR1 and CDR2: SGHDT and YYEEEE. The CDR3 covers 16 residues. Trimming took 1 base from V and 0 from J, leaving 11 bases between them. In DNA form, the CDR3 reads TGTGCCAGCAGCTTGTGGGTATCACTAGCCAAAAACATTCAGTACTTC. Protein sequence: CASSLWVSLAKNIQYF.